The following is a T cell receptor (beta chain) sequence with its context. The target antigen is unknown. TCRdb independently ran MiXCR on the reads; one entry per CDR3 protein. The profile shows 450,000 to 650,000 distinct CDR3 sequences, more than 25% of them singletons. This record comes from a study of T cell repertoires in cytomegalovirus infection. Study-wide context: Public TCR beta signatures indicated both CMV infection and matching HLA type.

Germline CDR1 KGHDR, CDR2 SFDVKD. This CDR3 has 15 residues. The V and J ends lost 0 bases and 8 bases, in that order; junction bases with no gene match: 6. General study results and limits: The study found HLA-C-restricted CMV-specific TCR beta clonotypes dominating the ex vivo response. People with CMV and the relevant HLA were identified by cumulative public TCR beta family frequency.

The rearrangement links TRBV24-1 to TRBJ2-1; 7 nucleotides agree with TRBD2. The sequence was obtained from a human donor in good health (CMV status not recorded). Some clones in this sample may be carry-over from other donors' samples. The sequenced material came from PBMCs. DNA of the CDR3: TGTGCCACCAGTGATTTGATGGGGGGGACCGATGAGCAGTTCTTC. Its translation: CATSDLMGGTDEQFF.